This TCR beta chain is drawn from a study of cytomegalovirus exposure and HLA in healthy donors. Study-level points and caveats: A highly shared variant cluster was judged a likely technical artifact.

The PCR used 60 Vbeta and 13 Jbeta primers. The repertoire was sequenced with immunoSEQ multiplex PCR; TCRdb's copy has only in-frame clones and lacks some. The table has around 190,000 clones, 70% to 80% seen once. This CDR3 spans 14 amino acids. CDR1 is LNHDA, CDR2 SQIVND, per germline (reference sequence). V was shortened by 8 bases and J by 0 bases, with 13 bases between the two germline ends. As concerns this clone: Its cognate antigen is unknown.

The genes are TRBV19 and TRBJ1-1, with unresolved D. This TCR was sampled from a man aged 60 to 69 in good health and CMV-seronegative. Sequenced input: PBMCs. Written as DNA, the CDR3 is TGTGCCAGTGGAAATTCGGGGTTGAACACTGAAGCTTTCTTT. Translated, it gives CASGNSGLNTEAFF.